This T cell receptor beta chain emerged from a study of T cells in Graves' hyperthyroidism and ophthalmopathy. Whole-study results and caveats: Ophthalmopathy and stable hyperthyroidism were told apart by a 13 V-J model. Blood also showed most of the thyroid clonotypes that were expanded above 0.001. Ophthalmopathy, which appeared later, was predicted by the model a median approximately six months before onset.

Germline V gene data show CDR1 as ENHRY and CDR2 as SYGVKD. J gave up 4 bases and V 3 bases, and 9 bases lay outside the gene matches. CDR3 size: 17 residues. In the case of this clonotype: Its specificity is unknown.

RNA transcripts were the template for amplifying TCR beta CDR3 regions. The HTBI primer set was used in a first-round RT-PCR of the TCR CDR3. MiXCR, applied by TCRdb to the multiplex PCR reads, yields one record per CDR3 protein. Seen here are under 400,000 distinct CDR3 sequences, 13% observed once, and the top ten hold over 8.5%. The TCR was taken from a woman aged 18-29 years with Graves' hyperthyroidism. The chain links TRBV10-3 to TRBJ2-1, with 10 bases matching TRBD2. Material: blood. In nucleotides, the CDR3 is TGTGCCATCAGTGAAAGACTAGCGGGCATCAGTTACAATGAGCAGTTCTTC. This gives the protein CAISERLAGISYNEQFF.